This T cell receptor beta chain is drawn from a study of blood T cell repertoires in COVID-19. Study at large: Some COVID-19 samples were acute and others convalescent; all came from the United States, Italy and Spain. In each case, the material was cDNA or gDNA derived from T cells, B-cell-depleted T cells, or PBMCs.

Under the authors' procedure: Estimates of nucleated cell counts were drawn from the amplification of reference gene primers. Profiling relied on immunoSEQ multiplex PCR, and the TCRdb table lists in-frame clones only, not all of them. Clonal size and the V and J genes are those of that table, whereas D and trimming came from the DNA. The repertoire holds 110,000 or so clones, with roughly 85% as singletons. The CDR3 consists of 11 residues. Germline V gene sequence: CDR1 GTSNPN, CDR2 SVGIG (reference sequence). Trimming cost V 1 base and J 8 bases, with 8 bases left between them. The sequencing input was peripheral blood. The chain combines TRBV30 with TRBJ1-2; D is ambiguous. This clonotype was sampled from a human donor in a cohort sampled during active COVID-19. This chain's CDR3 is CAWSGVVGYTF. The CDR3 DNA sequence: TGTGCCTGGAGTGGAGTGGTGGGCTACACCTTC. The complete variable domain, with remaining parts taken from reference TRBV30 and TRBJ1-2, reads SQTIHQWPATLVQPVGSPLSLECTVEGTSNPNLYWYRQAAGRGLQLLFYSVGIGQISSEVPQNLSASRPQDRQFILSSKKLLLSDSGFYLCAWSGVVGYTFGSGTRLTVV.